This T cell receptor (beta chain) was identified during a study of beta chain features in type 1 diabetes. The CDR3 consists of 13 residues. Trimming took 5 bases from V and 5 from J, leaving 10 bases between them. The V gene's germline CDR1 is MNHEY and CDR2 SVGAGI. Isolated RNA was reverse transcribed in full, so expressed TCRB transcripts were sequenced. Libraries were prepared by immunoSEQ multiplex PCR; TCRdb keeps only in-frame clonotypes and omits some of them. The sample lists about 290,000 clones; 8% were seen once. The receptor was isolated from a woman aged 18 to 35 in good health. The chain joins TRBV6-5 to TRBJ2-1; D is undetermined. Sequencing was performed on central memory CD4+ T cells from blood. The CDR3 protein is CASSETSDNEQFF. CDR3 nucleotide sequence: TGTGCCAGCAGTGAGACCAGTGACAATGAGCAGTTCTTC.